This passage covers 15 T cell receptor beta chains from one sample sequenced in a study of T cell responses to AZD1222 COVID-19 vaccine. Repertoires were generated with immunoSEQ multiplex PCR, while TCRdb's copy carries only in-frame clones and drops some. The sample lists under 200,000 clones; over 80% were seen once. The sample in question was peripheral blood, obtained on day 0 of AZD1222 vaccination. The receptors here all came from an adult in good health.

The J gene is TRBJ2-3, the V gene TRBV7-3; 8 positions match TRBD2. CDR1 and CDR2 from the germline V gene are SGHTA and FQGTGA. This CDR3 has 15 amino acids. The V gene end was trimmed by 2 bases and the J gene end by 3 bases; junction bases not matched to a gene: 4. The CDR3 DNA reads as TGTGCCAGCAGCTTATACGGACTAGCTACAGATACGCAGTATTTT. This encodes CASSLYGLATDTQYF.

Concerning this clone: At the DNA level, this CDR3 is encoded by other sequences in the same sample as well. V usage is TRBV2 and J usage is TRBJ1-2; TRBD1 matches 7 bases. This CDR3 is 12 amino acids long. Trimming cost V 6 bases and J 4 bases; bases outside gene matches: 2. The germline CDR1 and CDR2 sequences are SNHLY and FYNNEI. The CDR3 loop reads CASRDRVYGYTF. In nucleotides, the CDR3 is TGTGCCAGCAGAGACAGGGTCTATGGCTACACCTTC.

The chain carries TRBV6-5 and TRBJ2-3, with a tentative D call TRBD2 (6 bases). The V gene lost 0 bases and the J gene lost 7 bases, with 14 bases spanning the gap. Looked up from germline, CDR1 is MNHEY and CDR2 is SVGAGI. The CDR3 runs to 15 residues. This chain's CDR3 is CASSYSEGLPHTQYF. CDR3 DNA sequence: TGTGCCAGCAGTTACTCGGAGGGGCTCCCTCATACGCAGTATTTT.

The chain recombines TRBV18 with TRBJ1-1; D is undetermined. This CDR3 spans 14 amino acids. The V end was cut by 3 bases, the J end by 2 bases, with 10 bases between. The germline gives CDR1 KGHSH, CDR2 LQKENI. CDR3 region: CASSPGSPNTEAFF. The CDR3 nucleotides read TGTGCCAGCTCACCGGGCAGCCCTAACACTGAAGCTTTCTTT.

The genes are TRBV4-1 and TRBJ2-7; 12 nucleotides line up with TRBD2. Trimming cost V 8 bases and J 1 base; bases outside gene matches: 0. Germline V gene sequence: CDR1 MGHRA, CDR2 YSYEKL. CDR3 length equals 13 residues. The CDR3 loop is CASGLAGSYEQYF. CDR3 DNA sequence: TGCGCCAGCGGACTAGCGGGGTCCTACGAGCAGTACTTC.

The chain joins TRBV3-1 (or the pseudogene TRBV3-2) to TRBJ2-7, with D perhaps matching TRBD1 or TRBD2 (6 bases each). With 7 bases removed from V and 4 bases from J, the gap between germline ends came to 14 bases. CDR3 length equals 13 residues. The germline CDR1 and CDR2 sequences are LGHDT and YNNKEL (reference sequence). The CDR3 reads CASTLRGDYEQYF. The CDR3 bases are TGTGCCAGCACCCTAAGGGGGGATTACGAGCAGTACTTC.

This clone was picked up one time. The chain employs TRBV4-2 and TRBJ1-2; TRBD1 might be the D (5 bases). CDR1 is LGHNA, CDR2 YNFKEQ, per germline. V was cut by 0 bases and J by 2 bases, with 13 bases left in between. CDR3 length: 16 residues. The CDR3 reads CASSQDAGNSNYGYTF. The CDR3 bases are TGTGCCAGCAGCCAAGATGCAGGGAACTCAAACTATGGCTACACCTTC.

V usage is TRBV4-3 and J usage is TRBJ1-1; TRBD1 matches 8 bases. Trimming took 2 bases from V and 4 from J; bases not matched to a gene: 12. The CDR3 totals 17 residues. CDR1 and CDR2 (germline): LGHNA, YSLEER. The CDR3: CASSQKTSGGRGTEAFF. CDR3 bases: TGCGCCAGCAGCCAAAAAACTTCAGGGGGCAGGGGCACTGAAGCTTTCTTT.

The J gene is TRBJ1-5, the V gene TRBV10-2; unclear D gene. This CDR3 is built from 13 residues. The germline gives CDR1 WSHSY, CDR2 SAAADI. V lost 5 bases to trimming and J lost 4 bases, with 9 bases between them. This chain's CDR3 is CASSRNGNQPQHF. The CDR3 DNA reads TGCGCCAGCAGTAGGAACGGGAATCAGCCCCAGCATTTT.

The V and J genes are TRBV7-9 and TRBJ1-5; maybe TRBD1 (6 bases). V gave up 4 bases and J gave up 2 bases, with 12 bases separating them. CDR1 and CDR2 from the germline V gene are SEHNR and FQNEAQ (reference sequence). The CDR3 extends over 15 amino acids. The CDR3 DNA reads TGTGCCAGCAGCTCAGGGGTTTACGGCAATCAGCCCCAGCATTTT. Protein sequence: CASSSGVYGNQPQHF.

V usage is TRBV7-9 and J usage is TRBJ2-1; 11 bases are a match to TRBD2. This CDR3 comprises 15 residues. Germline V gene lookup returns CDR1 SEHNR and CDR2 FQNEAQ (reference sequence). Losses at the gene ends were 3 bases for V and 10 bases for J; bases not matched to a gene: 8. In nucleotides, the CDR3 is TGTGCCAGCAGCTTTGTACTAGCGGGGGCGGAGGAGCAGTTCTTC. This translates into CASSFVLAGAEEQFF.

V usage is TRBV5-1 and J usage is TRBJ2-2; 10 bases agree with TRBD2. Germline CDR1 reads SGHRS; CDR2 reads YFSETQ. With 7 bases clipped from V and 4 bases from J, the junction kept 7 bases outside the gene matches. CDR3 size: 15 residues. The CDR3 DNA reads TGCGCCAGCCATGGGGCTAGCGGGGGCACCGGGGAGCTGTTTTTT. This gives the protein CASHGASGGTGELFF.

The V gene is TRBV5-1, the J gene TRBJ2-3; the D gene could be TRBD1 or TRBD2 (5 bases each). The germline gives CDR1 SGHRS, CDR2 YFSETQ. The V end was cut by 5 bases, the J end by 4 bases, with 17 bases between. The CDR3 extends over 15 amino acids. CDR3 DNA sequence: TGCGCCAGCAGAAGGAGTGGGGGTGACGCAGATACGCAGTATTTT. This gives the protein CASRRSGGDADTQYF.

The CDR3 DNA reads as TGTGCCTGGAGTGTTGGGGGAACCAAGGTAACCCTCCACTTT. Protein: CAWSVGGTKVTLHF. The chain couples TRBV30 to TRBJ1-6, with a tentative D call TRBD1 (5 bases). The ends were cut back, 0 bases at V and 14 bases at J, with 17 bases in the middle. Germline V lookup: CDR1 GTSNPN, CDR2 SVGIG (reference sequence). This CDR3 contains 14 residues. Looking up the rest from reference TRBV30 and TRBJ1-6 gives the full variable domain: SQTIHQWPATLVQPVGSPLSLECTVEGTSNPNLYWYRQAAGRGLQLLFYSVGIGQISSEVPQNLSASRPQDRQFILSSKKLLLSDSGFYLCAWSVGGTKVTLHFGNGTRLTVT.

The chain joins TRBV9 to TRBJ1-2; possibly TRBD1 for D (6 bases). There are 14 residues in the CDR3. The germline V gene encodes CDR1 SGDLS and CDR2 YYNGEE. The V gene lost 3 bases and the J gene lost 6 bases, with 15 bases spanning the gap. In DNA, the CDR3 is TGTGCCAGCAGCGCAGGGTTAAGGGACAATGGCTACACCTTC. Translating it yields CASSAGLRDNGYTF.